A single sample is the source of the 27 T cell receptor beta chains below, sequenced in a study of cytomegalovirus exposure and HLA in healthy donors. With 60 Vbeta and 13 Jbeta primers, the PCR was carried out. Repertoires were generated with immunoSEQ multiplex PCR, while TCRdb's copy carries only in-frame clones and drops some. There are about 160,000 clones in the sample, with 1% to 1.5% held by the top ten. Sequencing was performed on PBMCs. The receptor source for this set is a woman aged 60 to 75 in good health and CMV-seronegative.

CDR3 amino acids: CASSGAGETSSPLHF. CDR3 nucleotides: TGTGCCAGCAGTGGTGCAGGGGAGACGTCTTCACCCCTCCACTTT. The gene calls are TRBV27 and TRBJ1-6, with a weak D call TRBD1 (6 bases). From germline, CDR1 is MNHEY and CDR2 SMNVEV (reference sequence). Trimming left V 5 bases short and J 9 bases short, with 17 bases between. The CDR3 runs to 15 residues.

The V and J genes are TRBV2 and TRBJ2-2; 13 bases match TRBD2. CDR1 is SNHLY and CDR2 is FYNNEI in the germline V gene. After removal of 4 bases from V and 4 bases from J, the junction contained 0 bases not matched to a gene. The CDR3 totals 15 residues. The CDR3 DNA reads as TGTGCCAGCAGTGGGACTAGCGGGGGCACCGGGGAGCTGTTTTTT. Protein product: CASSGTSGGTGELFF. Full variable domain (outside the CDR3, taken from reference TRBV2 and TRBJ2-2): EPEVTQTPSHQVTQMGQEVILRCVPISNHLYFYWYRQILGQKVEFLVSFYNNEISEKSEIFDDQFSVERPDGSNFTLKIRSTKLEDSAMYFCASSGTSGGTGELFFGEGSRLTVL.

V usage is TRBV19 and J usage is TRBJ1-1, with 9 bases that match TRBD1. This CDR3 spans 12 amino acids. The V segment lost 11 bases and the J segment 5 bases; nucleotides outside the gene matches: 6. Germline V gene sequence: CDR1 LNHDA, CDR2 SQIVND (reference sequence). The CDR3 coding sequence is TGTGCCTGCCGACAGGGGGGGACTGAAGCTTTCTTT. It yields the protein CACRQGGTEAFF.

The chain uses TRBV7-9 and TRBJ2-1; 8 bases agree with TRBD2. CDR1 and CDR2 from the germline V gene are SEHNR and FQNEAQ (reference sequence). V was pared by 1 base and J by 1 base, with 0 bases of the junction left unmatched. The CDR3 totals 15 residues. The CDR3 DNA reads as TGTGCCAGCAGCTTAGTAGCGGGATCCTACAATGAGCAGTTCTTC. Translating it yields CASSLVAGSYNEQFF. Based on the CDR3 plus reference TRBV7-9 and TRBJ2-1, the full variable domain is DTGVSQNPRHKITKRGQNVTFRCDPISEHNRLYWYRQTLGQGPEFLTYFQNEAQLEKSRLLSDRFSAERPKGSFSTLEIQRTEQGDSAMYLCASSLVAGSYNEQFFGPGTRLTVL.

The chain uses TRBV7-8 and TRBJ2-1; 10 bases agree with TRBD2. The CDR3 is 15 residues long. Looked up from germline, CDR1 is SGHVS and CDR2 is FQNEAQ. The junction had 4 bases not matched to a gene; V was cut back by 1 base and J by 7 bases. The CDR3 loop is CASSLELAGLNEQFF. CDR3 sequence (DNA): TGTGCCAGCAGCTTAGAACTAGCGGGATTGAATGAGCAGTTCTTC.

CDR3 in DNA: TGTGCCACCAGCAGGAGGACTAGCGGGAGGCAAGAGACCCAGTACTTC. Amino acids: CATSRRTSGRQETQYF. V usage is TRBV15 and J usage is TRBJ2-5, with TRBD2 matching over 14 bases. The length of the CDR3 is 16 residues. From germline, CDR1 is LNHNV and CDR2 YYDKDF (reference sequence). V lost 3 bases to trimming and J lost 2 bases; unmatched junction nucleotides: 2.

The chain joins TRBV28 to TRBJ2-7; TRBD2 agrees at 11 bases. The ends lost 6 bases at V and 5 bases at J; junction bases unmatched: 9. The germline CDR1 and CDR2 sequences are MDHEN and SYDVKM. This CDR3 is 15 amino acids long. CDR3 region: CASSPLAGEFHEQYF. CDR3 DNA sequence: TGTGCCAGCAGCCCACTAGCGGGAGAATTTCACGAGCAGTACTTC.

This rearrangement joins TRBV27 to TRBJ1-1, with D possibly being TRBD1 (5 bases). CDR3 length equals 14 residues. Trimming removed 6 bases from V and 1 base from J, with 12 bases in between. Germline V lookup: CDR1 MNHEY, CDR2 SMNVEV (reference sequence). CDR3 nucleotide sequence: TGTGCCAGCAGCCCCGGTGGGGCGAACACTGAAGCTTTCTTT. The encoded protein is CASSPGGANTEAFF.

CDR3 sequence: CASSLTGSPTEAFF. CDR3 bases: TGTGCCAGCAGCCTGACAGGATCACCCACTGAAGCTTTCTTT. The gene calls are TRBV6-5 and TRBJ1-1, with a tentative D call TRBD1 (6 bases). V lost 6 bases to trimming and J lost 4 bases, with 15 bases between them. This CDR3 spans 14 amino acids. Germline assignment: CDR1 MNHEY and CDR2 SVGAGI.

The rearrangement joins TRBV11-2 to TRBJ1-5; tentative D call: TRBD1 (5 bases). There are 14 residues in the CDR3. Trimming removed 5 bases at V and 3 bases at J, with 11 bases between. The germline gives CDR1 SGHAT, CDR2 FQNNGV. For the CDR3, the DNA is TGTGCCAGCAGCGGGCAGGGCCCCAATCAGCCCCAGCATTTT. As protein: CASSGQGPNQPQHF.

This chain joins TRBV5-8 and TRBJ1-5; the match to TRBD1 covers 9 bases. The V segment lost 4 bases and the J segment 9 bases; nucleotides outside the gene matches: 5. The CDR3 has 13 residues. Germline CDR1 and CDR2: SGHTS and YDEGEE. The CDR3 region is CASSGDRVGPQHF. CDR3 in DNA: TGTGCCAGCAGCGGGGACAGGGTTGGGCCCCAGCATTTT. Full variable domain (outside the CDR3, taken from reference TRBV5-8 and TRBJ1-5): EAGVTQSPTHLIKTRGQQATLRCSPISGHTSVYWYQQALGLGLQFLLWYDEGEERNRGNFPPRFSGRQFPNYSSELNVNALELEDSALYLCASSGDRVGPQHFGDGTRLSIL.

The rearrangement joins TRBV10-3 to TRBJ2-7; 10 bases fit TRBD1. J lost 0 bases, V lost 5 bases, and 4 bases had no gene match. There are 15 residues in the CDR3. Germline-derived CDR1 and CDR2 are ENHRY and SYGVKD. The DNA of the CDR3 is TGTGCCATCAGTCCCCGGGACAGGGGCTCCTACGAGCAGTACTTC. Protein product: CAISPRDRGSYEQYF.

V gene TRBV2 combines with J gene TRBJ1-5; 7 positions agree with TRBD1. Germline CDR1 and CDR2: SNHLY and FYNNEI. V dropped 4 bases and J dropped 1; count of bases not matched to a gene: 4. This CDR3 is built from 15 residues. Written as DNA, the CDR3 is TGTGCCAGCAGTGGACAGGGTTCCAGCAATCAGCCCCAGCATTTT. Translated, it gives CASSGQGSSNQPQHF.

The chain joins TRBV15 to TRBJ2-5, with 8 bases aligning to TRBD1. V lost 1 base to trimming and J lost 1 base; unmatched junction nucleotides: 2. The CDR3 has 15 amino acids. CDR1 and CDR2 from the germline V gene are LNHNV and YYDKDF (reference sequence). The CDR3 sequence is CATSRGGTGQETQYF. The CDR3 nucleotides are TGTGCCACCAGCAGAGGTGGGACAGGCCAAGAGACCCAGTACTTC.

The chain employs TRBV18 and TRBJ2-7; 7 bases align to TRBD1. This CDR3 has 14 residues. Germline CDR1 KGHSH, CDR2 LQKENI. After removal of 1 base from V and 1 base from J, the junction contained 1 base not matched to a gene. CDR3 loop: CASSPQGASYEQYF. CDR3 bases: TGTGCCAGCTCACCACAGGGGGCGTCCTACGAGCAGTACTTC.

This chain uses TRBV18 with TRBJ1-2; TRBD1 agrees at 8 bases. This CDR3 contains 16 residues. The V segment lost 5 bases and the J segment 2 bases; nucleotides outside the gene matches: 10. The V gene's germline CDR1 is KGHSH and CDR2 LQKENI. CDR3 amino acids: CASSLVRTGINYGYTF. CDR3 in DNA: TGTGCCAGCTCATTAGTAAGGACAGGGATCAACTATGGCTACACCTTC.

The chain links TRBV7-2 to TRBJ2-7; TRBD1 matches 8 bases. V lost 5 bases, J lost 6 bases, and 9 bases stayed unmatched. This CDR3 has 14 amino acids. Germline loops: CDR1 SGHTA, CDR2 FQGNSA. CDR3 in amino acids: CASSHRGVLVEQYF. The CDR3 region has the DNA TGTGCCAGCAGCCACAGGGGGGTCCTTGTCGAGCAGTACTTC.

This rearrangement joins TRBV5-4 to TRBJ2-1; 7 bases align to TRBD1. The CDR3 runs 14 residues. Per the germline V gene, CDR1 is SGHNT and CDR2 is YYREEE (reference sequence). Trimming cost V 6 bases and J 0 bases; bases outside gene matches: 3. The CDR3 spells CASTGTASYNEQFF. The DNA for the CDR3 is TGTGCCAGCACCGGGACAGCCTCCTACAATGAGCAGTTCTTC.

CDR3 in DNA: TGTGCCAGCAGATCCTACGTAGCGGGAGCGGACGAGCAGTACTTC. It codes for CASRSYVAGADEQYF. This chain joins TRBV2 and TRBJ2-7; 9 nucleotides align to TRBD2. The CDR3 length is 15 residues. V shed 6 bases and J 5 bases; nucleotides not matched to a gene: 11. CDR1 and CDR2 (germline): SNHLY, FYNNEI.

The J gene is TRBJ2-1, the V gene TRBV4-3; 7 positions match TRBD2. With 0 bases clipped from V and 5 bases from J, the junction kept 7 bases outside the gene matches. The CDR3 has 16 amino acids. Germline V lookup: CDR1 LGHNA, CDR2 YSLEER. CDR3 protein: CASSQDGGGGNNEQFF. DNA for the CDR3: TGCGCCAGCAGCCAAGATGGTGGCGGGGGTAACAATGAGCAGTTCTTC.

The chain recombines TRBV12-5 with TRBJ2-7, with TRBD2 matching 7 bases. The germline V gene encodes CDR1 LGHNT and CDR2 FRNRAP. J lost 0 bases, V lost 1 base, and 3 bases had no gene match. There are 15 residues in the CDR3. Here the CDR3 reads CASGLERGLSYEQYF. CDR3 nucleotide sequence: TGTGCTAGTGGTTTGGAGCGGGGCCTCTCCTACGAGCAGTACTTC. The whole variable domain, remainder taken from reference TRBV12-5 and TRBJ2-7, is DARVTQTPRHKVTEMGQEVTMRCQPILGHNTVFWYRQTMMQGLELLAYFRNRAPLDDSGMPKDRFSAEMPDATLATLKIQPSEPRDSAVYFCASGLERGLSYEQYFGPGTRLTVT.

V gene TRBV5-4 combines with J gene TRBJ2-1, with D possibly being TRBD2 (6 bases). Germline V lookup: CDR1 SGHNT, CDR2 YYREEE (reference sequence). The CDR3 contains 14 residues. Trimming shortened V by 6 bases and J by 6 bases, and 16 bases separated the two germline ends. CDR3: CASTKVGAGNEQFF. The CDR3 region has the DNA TGTGCCAGCACTAAAGTCGGAGCGGGCAATGAGCAGTTCTTC.

The CDR3 DNA follows: TGTGCTAGTGGCCGTACAGGGTTTCTGGGCGAGTCGGTCACTGAAGCTTTCTTT. It is translated as CASGRTGFLGESVTEAFF. The gene calls are TRBV12-5 and TRBJ1-1, with D maybe TRBD1 (6 bases). V was cut by 6 bases and J by 4 bases, with 27 bases left in between. This CDR3 comprises 18 residues. Germline loops: CDR1 LGHNT, CDR2 FRNRAP.

The V call is TRBV19, the J call TRBJ1-1, with a tentative D call TRBD1 (5 bases). The CDR3 sequence is 12 residues long. Germline-derived CDR1 and CDR2 are LNHDA and SQIVND (reference sequence). The ends were cut back, 3 bases at V and 5 bases at J, with 7 bases in the middle. In DNA form, the CDR3 reads TGTGCCAGTAGTATGCGGGGGACTGAAGCTTTCTTT. It is translated as CASSMRGTEAFF.

The chain joins TRBV7-9 to TRBJ2-5; TRBD1 might be the D (5 bases). The CDR3 is made up of 14 amino acids. V lost 1 base and J lost 5, with 11 bases in between. From germline, CDR1 is SEHNR and CDR2 FQNEAQ (reference sequence). As DNA, the CDR3 is TGTGCCAGCAGCTTAGTCGGAGCAGGGGAGACCCAGTACTTC. It is translated as CASSLVGAGETQYF.

The chain uses TRBV10-3 and TRBJ1-1; D uncertain. V was pared by 0 bases and J by 2 bases, with 10 bases between. This CDR3 region has 15 residues. Germline CDR1 is ENHRY and CDR2 is SYGVKD. The CDR3 spells CAISESGRLNTEAFF. The CDR3 region has the DNA TGTGCCATCAGTGAGTCGGGCAGGTTAAACACTGAAGCTTTCTTT.

The chain is built from TRBV7-2 and TRBJ2-1; perhaps TRBD1 as D (6 bases). Germline V gene lookup returns CDR1 SGHTA and CDR2 FQGNSA. V was pared by 3 bases and J by 4 bases, with 10 bases between. The CDR3 is made up of 14 amino acids. The chain's CDR3 is CASSFRDTYNEQFF. As DNA, the CDR3 is TGTGCCAGCAGCTTCCGGGACACTTACAATGAGCAGTTCTTC.